This T cell receptor beta chain was obtained from a study of untreated major depressive disorder. Broader study findings: Differences in TRBV25-01 and TRBV02-01 usage did not reach significance. Compared with controls, depressed patients showed more TRBV05-01 (Vbeta 5.1) usage in CD4+ T cells.

Regarding this clone: Its antigen is still unknown.

From germline, CDR1 is SGHNT and CDR2 YYREEE (reference sequence). V shed 2 bases and J shed 8 bases, with 13 bases lying between them. The CDR3 has 13 residues. Method: immunoSEQ multiplex PCR; TCRdb's copy keeps in-frame clones and lacks some. Counted here are tens of thousands of clones, approximately 92% occurring once; the ten biggest clones make up 0.25% to 0.35%. Excluded: major illness, comorbidity, regular medication, drug use, over 100 g alcohol weekly. The receptor was isolated from a man aged 25-45 years in good health. Sequenced: CD4+ T cells from PBMCs. The chain recombines TRBV5-4 with TRBJ1-1; D uncertain. The CDR3 sequence: CASSFHVGLEAFF. The CDR3 DNA is TGTGCCAGCAGCTTCCACGTCGGGCTGGAAGCTTTCTTT.